The source of this T cell receptor (beta chain) is a study of CD8 T cells in ankylosing spondylitis. This clonotype was seen ten or more times. The antigen is not known. Between the trimmed V and J ends, which lost 3 bases and 4 bases, there was a span of 10 bases. The CDR3 has 14 amino acids. Study-wide findings and caveats: Previous work reported some of these motif variants in the synovial fluid and blood of reactive arthritis. Clones linked to disease were reported to show significant enrichment in matched ankylosing spondylitis synovial fluid. Roughly eight highly homologous variants made up a TCR beta motif that seemed to typify ankylosing spondylitis blood.

Libraries for TCR beta were made by quantitative 5'-RACE with molecular barcodes. MiXCR, run by TCRdb on the 5' RACE reads, gives a single entry per CDR3 protein. Among 450,000 to 550,000 distinct CDR3 sequences listed, about 5.4% were seen once. This sequence was found in a male donor with ankylosing spondylitis. The chain carries TRBV12-3 or TRBV12-4 and TRBJ1-5; D not resolved. The sample was blood, either unsorted or a sorted T cell fraction (not recorded which). The CDR3 coding sequence is TGTGCCAGCAGTTTCCAAGAGATAAATCAGCCCCAGCATTTT. Amino acids: CASSFQEINQPQHF.